This T cell receptor beta chain was recovered during a study of blood T cell repertoires in COVID-19. The V and J ends lost 1 base and 0 bases, in that order; junction bases with no gene match: 4. Germline CDR1 reads MGHRA; CDR2 reads YSYEKL. The CDR3 runs to 17 residues. Per the original data handling: Amplification of reference gene primers provided the estimated nucleated cell counts. Sequenced by immunoSEQ multiplex PCR; TCRdb stores in-frame clones only, minus some. D and trimming were read from the DNA, whereas the V and J calls and clone size are those reported in that table. The profile shows a few hundred thousand clones, approximately 85% of them singletons. This clone was seen a single time. Cohort 3 recovery required two negative PCRs, clearance, or symptom resolution.

This chain connects TRBV4-1 to TRBJ1-4, with TRBD1 matching over 8 bases. The TCR was taken from a man younger than 45 who had recovered from COVID-19. Sequenced: PBMCs or T cells enriched from blood (not recorded which). The CDR3 sequence: CASSQATGGATNEKLFF. As DNA, the CDR3 is TGCGCCAGCAGCCAAGCAACAGGGGGAGCAACTAATGAAAAACTGTTTTTT.